The 24 T cell receptor beta chains presented below share a single source sample, sequenced in a study of T cell responses to AZD1222 COVID-19 vaccine. Data came from immunoSEQ multiplex PCR; TCRdb stores just in-frame clones and leaves some out. The sample has around 100,000 clones; approximately 89% are singletons. Source: peripheral blood, taken on day 0 of AZD1222 vaccination. The receptors were sampled from an adult in good health.

V usage is TRBV28 and J usage is TRBJ1-2, with 8 bases lining up with TRBD1. V gave up 5 bases and J gave up 6 bases; unmatched junction bases: 5. CDR3 length: 13 amino acids. Germline lookup yields CDR1 MDHEN and CDR2 SYDVKM. CDR3 nucleotide sequence: TGTGCCAGCAGTGCGGGACAGGAGGATGGCTACACCTTC. Translated, it gives CASSAGQEDGYTF.

This clone has more than one count but fewer than ten. This chain joins TRBV6-2 or TRBV6-3 and TRBJ2-1; 10 nucleotides align to TRBD1. Per germline, CDR1 MNHEY and CDR2 SVGEGT. The CDR3 length is 16 residues. V shed 2 bases, J shed 7 bases, and the junction held 8 bases outside the gene matches. CDR3 residues: CASSYEVTGGGNEQFF. The CDR3 DNA reads as TGTGCCAGCAGTTACGAGGTGACAGGGGGCGGGAATGAGCAGTTCTTC.

This chain's CDR3 is CASSFSPERGETQYF. The DNA for the CDR3 is TGTGCCAGCAGCTTTAGTCCGGAGAGAGGAGAGACCCAGTACTTC. The V gene is TRBV5-4, the J gene TRBJ2-5, with D unclear. Per germline, CDR1 SGHNT and CDR2 YYREEE (reference sequence). The CDR3 sequence is 15 residues long. V was cut by 2 bases and J by 4 bases, with 15 bases left in between.

The rearrangement links TRBV6-5 to TRBJ2-1, with 7 nucleotides matching TRBD2. Germline V gene lookup returns CDR1 MNHEY and CDR2 SVGAGI. There are 15 residues in the CDR3. V shed 5 bases and J 1 base; nucleotides not matched to a gene: 5. In DNA form, the CDR3 reads TGTGCCAGCAGTCCCCTAGCGGCTTCCTACAATGAGCAGTTCTTC. This gives the protein CASSPLAASYNEQFF.

The J gene is TRBJ1-1, the V gene TRBV10-3; 9 bases fit TRBD1. Germline CDR1 and CDR2: ENHRY and SYGVKD. CDR3 length equals 14 residues. V shed 6 bases, J shed 8 bases, and the junction held 10 bases outside the gene matches. CDR3 coding DNA: TGTGCCATCAGGCCACAGGGGGCGGTGGCAGAAGCTTTCTTT. Translated: CAIRPQGAVAEAFF.

This sequence joins TRBV29-1 and TRBJ1-1; possibly TRBD1 for D (5 bases). The germline V gene encodes CDR1 SQVTM and CDR2 ANQGSEA. Trimming shortened V by 5 bases and J by 8 bases, and 15 bases separated the two germline ends. The CDR3 consists of 12 residues. CDR3 sequence: CSVLSGAVEAFF. The CDR3 coding sequence is TGCAGCGTTTTATCCGGGGCAGTGGAAGCTTTCTTT.

In its sample, this clone was seen once. The rearrangement joins TRBV6-1 to TRBJ2-7, with a weak D call TRBD2 (5 bases). The CDR3 length is 13 residues. Germline CDR1 and CDR2: MNHNS and SASEGT. V lost 3 bases, J lost 9 bases, and 15 bases lay in between. This CDR3 is CASSEQGRGGQYF. The CDR3 coding sequence is TGTGCCAGCAGTGAGCAAGGACGGGGTGGGCAGTACTTC.

The CDR3: CASSSTGQGTYEQYF. The DNA for the CDR3 is TGTGCCAGCAGCTCGACGGGACAGGGTACCTACGAGCAGTACTTC. The chain uses TRBV11-2 and TRBJ2-7; 9 bases map to TRBD1. The CDR3 covers 15 residues. Germline V gene data show CDR1 as SGHAT and CDR2 as FQNNGV. V trimming: 4 bases; J trimming: 2 bases; junction bases outside the gene matches: 6.

The V call is TRBV4-3, the J call TRBJ2-7; 8 bases are shared with TRBD2. CDR3 size: 16 residues. Germline CDR1 reads LGHNA; CDR2 reads YSLEER. The V and J ends lost 0 bases and 6 bases, in that order; junction bases with no gene match: 10. This CDR3 is CASSQDGREDFLEQYF. The CDR3 region has the DNA TGCGCCAGCAGCCAAGATGGGCGGGAGGACTTTCTCGAGCAGTACTTC.

The rearrangement uses TRBV7-6 and TRBJ2-3; 13 nucleotides agree with TRBD2. The length of the CDR3 is 18 residues. Losses at the gene ends were 5 bases for V and 9 bases for J; bases not matched to a gene: 17. Germline CDR1 SGHVS, CDR2 FNYEAQ. The CDR3: CASSMEPGLAGPQGTQYF. CDR3 nucleotide sequence: TGTGCCAGCAGCATGGAGCCGGGACTAGCGGGGCCCCAGGGCACGCAGTATTTT.

The chain is built from TRBV5-1 and TRBJ2-5, with TRBD2 as a possible D gene (6 bases). CDR1 SGHRS and CDR2 YFSETQ come from the germline V gene. Trimming shortened V by 4 bases and J by 3 bases, and 16 bases separated the two germline ends. This CDR3 has 15 residues. The CDR3 DNA is TGCGCCAGCAGCAACGCGGGAAACCCAGAAGAGACCCAGTACTTC. Protein product: CASSNAGNPEETQYF. Complete variable domain (other parts from reference TRBV5-1 and TRBJ2-5): KAGVTQTPRYLIKTRGQQVTLSCSPISGHRSVSWYQQTPGQGLQFLFEYFSETQRNKGNFPGRFSGRQFSNSRSEMNVSTLELGDSALYLCASSNAGNPEETQYFGPGTRLLVL.

This chain links TRBV6-1 with TRBJ2-7; 8 nucleotides match TRBD2. This CDR3 spans 18 amino acids. Germline loops: CDR1 MNHNS, CDR2 SASEGT. Trimming at V came to 3 bases and at J to 4 bases, leaving 17 bases not matched to a gene. The chain's CDR3 is CASSEDSGRTSRIYEQYF. CDR3 nucleotide sequence: TGTGCCAGCAGTGAGGACAGCGGAAGGACTAGCCGTATTTACGAGCAGTACTTC.

The genes are TRBV7-9 and TRBJ2-5; D is uncertain. The CDR3 contains 14 residues. V lost 1 base and J lost 5, with 11 bases in between. CDR1 SEHNR and CDR2 FQNEAQ come from the germline V gene (reference sequence). The CDR3 is CASSLGAVGETQYF. The CDR3 nucleotides read TGTGCCAGCAGCTTAGGGGCTGTTGGGGAGACCCAGTACTTC.

The J gene is TRBJ2-5, the V gene TRBV7-9; weak D call: TRBD1 (6 bases). The CDR3 totals 12 residues. V was shortened by 5 bases and J by 3 bases, with 7 bases between the two germline ends. Germline loops: CDR1 SEHNR, CDR2 FQNEAQ (reference sequence). Here the CDR3 reads CASSAGEETQYF. CDR3 nucleotide sequence: TGTGCCAGCAGCGCAGGGGAAGAGACCCAGTACTTC.

V gene TRBV4-1 combines with J gene TRBJ1-4, with 8 bases that match TRBD1. Germline V gives CDR1 MGHRA, CDR2 YSYEKL. Trimming took 4 bases from V and 4 from J; bases not matched to a gene: 2. The CDR3 is made up of 14 amino acids. As DNA, the CDR3 is TGCGCCAGCAGCCCGACAGGGGTTAATGAAAAACTGTTTTTT. Its protein product is CASSPTGVNEKLFF.

The chain combines TRBV12-5 with TRBJ2-7; a possible D gene is TRBD1 (6 bases). Per the germline V gene, CDR1 is LGHNT and CDR2 is FRNRAP. The CDR3 covers 11 residues. V was shortened by 2 bases and J by 9 bases, with 8 bases between the two germline ends. DNA for the CDR3: TGTGCTAGTGGTTTGAACAGGGCGCAGTACTTC. Translation gives CASGLNRAQYF.

This chain links TRBV9 with TRBJ1-1; D is undetermined. The CDR3 is 15 amino acids. Germline CDR1 is SGDLS and CDR2 is YYNGEE. V lost 0 bases, J lost 2 bases, and 11 bases lay in between. This CDR3 is CASSVGQRINTEAFF. CDR3 coding DNA: TGTGCCAGCAGCGTAGGACAACGGATCAACACTGAAGCTTTCTTT.

V is TRBV9 and J is TRBJ2-7, with 14 bases that match TRBD2. The junction had 5 bases not matched to a gene; V was cut back by 4 bases and J by 5 bases. Germline V gives CDR1 SGDLS, CDR2 YYNGEE. This CDR3 is built from 15 residues. In DNA form, the CDR3 reads TGTGCCAGCAGCACGGGACTAGCGGGAGAGAACGAGCAGTACTTC. Encoded protein: CASSTGLAGENEQYF.

The chain carries TRBV27 and TRBJ2-1, with 8 positions matching TRBD2. The CDR3 extends over 15 amino acids. Trimming took 5 bases from V and 0 from J; bases not matched to a gene: 3. Germline V gene data show CDR1 as MNHEY and CDR2 as SMNVEV (reference sequence). The CDR3 region is CASSLAGNSYNEQFF. For the CDR3, the DNA is TGTGCCAGCAGTCTAGCGGGCAACTCCTACAATGAGCAGTTCTTC.

The chain recombines TRBV30 with TRBJ1-5; D may be TRBD1 (6 bases). Germline V gene sequence: CDR1 GTSNPN, CDR2 SVGIG (reference sequence). This CDR3 is built from 13 residues. The V and J ends lost 2 bases and 4 bases respectively, with 9 bases between them. This CDR3 is CAWSRTENQPQHF. CDR3 coding DNA: TGTGCCTGGAGTCGGACAGAGAATCAGCCCCAGCATTTT. Looking up the rest from reference TRBV30 and TRBJ1-5 gives the full variable domain: SQTIHQWPATLVQPVGSPLSLECTVEGTSNPNLYWYRQAAGRGLQLLFYSVGIGQISSEVPQNLSASRPQDRQFILSSKKLLLSDSGFYLCAWSRTENQPQHFGDGTRLSIL.

The chain combines TRBV5-5 with TRBJ2-5, with 7 bases identical to TRBD1. The CDR3 sequence is 15 residues long. Per germline, CDR1 SGHKS and CDR2 YYEKEE (reference sequence). V gave up 4 bases and J gave up 2 bases; unmatched junction bases: 8. The DNA for the CDR3 is TGTGCCAGCAGCACATTGCCGGGACAGCAAGAGACCCAGTACTTC. Its translation is CASSTLPGQQETQYF.

V usage is TRBV4-3 and J usage is TRBJ1-1; D remains ambiguous. Germline CDR1 reads LGHNA; CDR2 reads YSLEER. V was shortened by 2 bases and J by 1 base, with 11 bases between the two germline ends. The CDR3 has 15 amino acids. CDR3 sequence: CASSQQIMGNTEAFF. The CDR3 DNA follows: TGCGCCAGCAGCCAACAAATTATGGGGAACACTGAAGCTTTCTTT.

Concerning this clone itself: Other DNA sequences in the same sample also yield this CDR3. The V gene is TRBV14, the J gene TRBJ1-1; D remains unclear. The CDR3 consists of 13 residues. Trimming pared 0 bases from V and 1 base from J, leaving 3 bases between. From germline, CDR1 is SGHDN and CDR2 FVKESK. CDR3 coding DNA: TGTGCCAGCAGCCAAGATAGGAACACTGAAGCTTTCTTT. Its translation is CASSQDRNTEAFF.

For the CDR3, the DNA is TGTGCCAGCAGTCCAACGGGGCAAGCTAATTCACCCCTCCACTTT. It yields the protein CASSPTGQANSPLHF. The V gene is TRBV7-3, the J gene TRBJ1-6; possibly TRBD1 for D (5 bases). Germline CDR1 is SGHTA and CDR2 is FQGTGA. This CDR3 comprises 15 residues. Trimming took 6 bases from V and 6 from J, leaving 15 bases between them. Filled out from reference TRBV7-3 and TRBJ1-6, the complete variable domain reads GAGVSQTPSNKVTEKGKYVELRCDPISGHTALYWYRQSLGQGPEFLIYFQGTGAADDSGLPNDRFFAVRPEGSVSTLKIQRTERGDSAVYLCASSPTGQANSPLHFGNGTRLTVT.